This T cell receptor beta chain comes out of a study of blood T cell repertoires in COVID-19. Study-wide background: T cells, B-cell-depleted T cells, or PBMCs provided the cDNA or gDNA that served as material.

In the authors' methods: The assay estimated nucleated cells by amplifying reference gene primers. TCRdb's copy holds only in-frame clones and misses some; the assay was immunoSEQ multiplex PCR. The V and J calls and clone size are taken from that table; D and trimming were inferred from the DNA. The data hold about 210,000 clones, with approximately 82% observed a single time. Points on this clone: At one end, the junction sequence differs from germline, possibly due to a read error. The same CDR3 also results from other DNA sequences found in this sample.

Germline-derived CDR1 and CDR2 are LNHDA and SQIVND (reference sequence). This CDR3 region has 15 residues. The source is a man aged 50 or older with active or convalescent COVID-19. V and J are TRBV19 and TRBJ1-2; 10 bases fit TRBD1. The sequenced sample was peripheral blood. CDR3 coding DNA: TGCGCCAGTACTTCCGGGACAGGGGTTCCCTATGGCTACACCTTC. It codes for CASTSGTGVPYGYTF.